What follows are 30 T cell receptor beta chains derived from one specimen sequenced in a study of response to subunit inactivated influenza vaccine. Each CDR3 protein is one row after TCRdb ran MiXCR on the RT-PCR reads. This sample has some 600,000 distinct CDR3 sequences; roughly 15% occur once, and the top ten carry 6.5% to 8%. Sequences were derived from PBMCs from blood, sampled around 15 days before vaccination. These receptors all stem from a man aged 50 to 60 who received an inactivated influenza vaccine.

This clonotype was found a few times. The rearrangement links TRBV27 to TRBJ2-1; 8 bases are a match to TRBD1. The CDR3 is 14 residues long. V trimming: 5 bases; J trimming: 9 bases; junction bases outside the gene matches: 9. CDR1 is MNHEY and CDR2 is SMNVEV in the germline V gene (reference sequence). The CDR3 nucleotides are TGTGCCAGCAGTGAACTGGACAGGGTCGGTGAGCAGTTCTTC. It encodes CASSELDRVGEQFF.

This clonotype appeared many times. The rearrangement uses TRBV9 and TRBJ2-3; D possibly corresponds to TRBD1 (5 bases). Trimming shortened V by 7 bases and J by 3 bases, and 12 bases separated the two germline ends. Looked up from germline, CDR1 is SGDLS and CDR2 is YYNGEE. This CDR3 spans 13 amino acids. CDR3 protein: CASSGRVTDTQYF. Written as DNA, the CDR3 is TGTGCCAGCTCGGGCAGGGTGACAGATACGCAGTATTTT. Looking up the rest from reference TRBV9 and TRBJ2-3 gives the full variable domain: DSGVTQTPKHLITATGQRVTLRCSPRSGDLSVYWYQQSLDQGLQFLIQYYNGEERAKGNILERFSAQQFPDLHSELNLSSLELGDSALYFCASSGRVTDTQYFGPGTRLTVL.

This sequence joins TRBV7-3 and TRBJ2-1; D remains ambiguous. The germline V gene has CDR1 SGHTA and CDR2 FQGTGA. This CDR3 has 11 amino acids. The ends were cut back, 5 bases at V and 9 bases at J, with 8 bases in the middle. The chain's CDR3 is CASSKGTEQFF. The CDR3 DNA sequence: TGTGCCAGCAGCAAAGGTACTGAGCAGTTCTTC. Supplemented by reference TRBV7-3 and TRBJ2-1, the full variable domain reads GAGVSQTPSNKVTEKGKYVELRCDPISGHTALYWYRQSLGQGPEFLIYFQGTGAADDSGLPNDRFFAVRPEGSVSTLKIQRTERGDSAVYLCASSKGTEQFFGPGTRLTVL.

This clonotype was detected ten times or more. The chain employs TRBV6-2 or TRBV6-3 and TRBJ1-1; no firm D call. CDR1 MNHEY and CDR2 SVGEGT come from the germline V gene. The CDR3 has 15 residues. V lost 7 bases, J lost 1 base, and 16 bases lay in between. The CDR3 nucleotides read TGTGCCAGCAAGACAAACGCGGGCTGGAACACTGAAGCTTTCTTT. It codes for CASKTNAGWNTEAFF.

This clonotype was seen a handful of times. The chain employs TRBV20-1 and TRBJ2-1; 9 bases fit TRBD1. CDR3 length: 15 amino acids. The J segment lost 4 bases and the V segment lost 2 bases, leaving 6 bases of the junction unmatched. Germline loops: CDR1 DFQATT, CDR2 SNEGSKA (reference sequence). CDR3 region: CSARPTGGRYNEQFF. The CDR3 bases are TGCAGTGCTAGACCTACAGGGGGCCGGTACAATGAGCAGTTCTTC.

V is TRBV27 and J is TRBJ2-3; D remains ambiguous. The V end was cut by 3 bases, the J end by 0 bases, with 10 bases between. The CDR3 is 15 amino acids. CDR1 and CDR2 from the germline V gene are MNHEY and SMNVEV (reference sequence). CDR3 region: CASSFVTPSTDTQYF. CDR3 DNA: TGTGCCAGCAGTTTTGTGACACCCAGCACAGATACGCAGTATTTT.

The gene calls are TRBV11-1 and TRBJ2-4; maybe TRBD2 (7 bases). Trimming cost V 5 bases and J 4 bases, with 27 bases left between them. The germline CDR1 and CDR2 sequences are SGHAT and FQDESV (reference sequence). This CDR3 has 19 residues. This CDR3 is CASSPHREGVSAKKNIQYF. The DNA of the CDR3 is TGTGCCAGCAGCCCGCACAGGGAGGGCGTTTCGGCTAAAAAAAACATTCAGTACTTC.

The J gene is TRBJ2-7, the V gene TRBV20-1, with TRBD2 as a possible D gene (6 bases). V was pared by 0 bases and J by 0 bases, with 12 bases between. Germline values: CDR1 DFQATT, CDR2 SNEGSKA (reference sequence). The CDR3 contains 15 residues. The chain's CDR3 is CSARDVREASYEQYF. The CDR3 DNA follows: TGCAGTGCTAGAGATGTGAGGGAGGCCTCCTACGAGCAGTACTTC.

The chain couples TRBV7-8 to TRBJ1-6; 7 bases map to TRBD1. This CDR3 has 17 amino acids. The trim removed 4 bases at V and 6 bases at J, leaving 12 bases unmatched. Looked up from germline, CDR1 is SGHVS and CDR2 is FQNEAQ. The CDR3 sequence is CASSSTRQGRGNSPLHF. The CDR3 DNA follows: TGTGCCAGCAGCTCCACCCGACAGGGAAGGGGTAATTCACCCCTCCACTTT.

This clonotype has only a few counts. The chain couples TRBV25-1 to TRBJ1-1; 7 bases fit TRBD1. Germline trimming cut 7 bases from V and 3 bases from J; bases unmatched to any gene: 8. The CDR3 is 14 amino acids. The germline V gene has CDR1 MGHDK and CDR2 SYGVNS. The CDR3: CASKETGLHTEAFF. As DNA, the CDR3 is TGTGCCAGCAAGGAGACAGGGTTGCACACTGAAGCTTTCTTT.

The chain carries TRBV20-1 and TRBJ2-7; 7 bases fit TRBD2. The ends lost 1 base at V and 0 bases at J; junction bases unmatched: 0. The CDR3 loop spans 13 amino acids. Germline-derived CDR1 and CDR2 are DFQATT and SNEGSKA (reference sequence). For the CDR3, the DNA is TGCAGTGCTAGAGGGACTAGCTCCTACGAGCAGTACTTC. Protein: CSARGTSSYEQYF.

The chain has TRBV15 and TRBJ2-3; D gene unclear. V was cut by 1 base and J by 2 bases, with 10 bases left in between. The CDR3 totals 15 residues. Germline values: CDR1 LNHNV, CDR2 YYDKDF (reference sequence). The DNA of the CDR3 is TGTGCCACCAGCAGAGGAGCAGAGCTCACAGATACGCAGTATTTT. It translates to CATSRGAELTDTQYF. Full variable domain (remainder filled in from reference TRBV15 and TRBJ2-3): DAMVIQNPRYQVTQFGKPVTLSCSQTLNHNVMYWYQQKSSQAPKLLFHYYDKDFNNEADTPDNFQSRRPNTSFCFLDIRSPGLGDTAMYLCATSRGAELTDTQYFGPGTRLTVL.

The chain carries TRBV12-3 or TRBV12-4 and TRBJ2-4; TRBD1 agrees at 7 bases. The CDR3 has 15 amino acids. Germline trimming cut 6 bases from V and 1 base from J; bases unmatched to any gene: 6. CDR3 region: CASSRDRDAKNIQYF. In DNA form, the CDR3 reads TGTGCCAGCAGCCGAGACAGGGACGCCAAAAACATTCAGTACTTC.

The V and J genes are TRBV11-2 and TRBJ2-5; unclear D gene. V shed 3 bases and J shed 2 bases, with 19 bases lying between them. Looked up from germline, CDR1 is SGHAT and CDR2 is FQNNGV. This CDR3 region has 17 residues. The chain's CDR3 is CASSFTTGYFAQETQYF. In DNA form, the CDR3 reads TGTGCCAGCAGCTTTACTACCGGGTATTTCGCTCAAGAGACCCAGTACTTC. The variable domain in full, completed from reference TRBV11-2 and TRBJ2-5, reads EAGVAQSPRYKIIEKRQSVAFWCNPISGHATLYWYQQILGQGPKLLIQFQNNGVVDDSQLPKDRFSAERLKGVDSTLKIQPAKLEDSAVYLCASSFTTGYFAQETQYFGPGTRLLVL.

In this sample, this clonotype turned up once. A read error may produce the germline difference seen at one junction end. The chain carries TRBV20-1 and TRBJ2-1, with D hard to call. The CDR3 has 14 amino acids. Germline CDR1 is DFQATT and CDR2 is SNEGSKA (reference sequence). CDR3 in DNA: TGCAGTGCTCACGCACAAAGCTCCTACGATGAGCAGTTCTTC. Amino acids: CSAHAQSSYDEQFF.

The J gene is TRBJ1-5, the V gene TRBV12-3 or TRBV12-4; D remains unclear. CDR3 size: 16 residues. V lost 6 bases, J lost 0 bases, and 15 bases lay in between. CDR3 residues: CASSPFATDSNQPQHF. In DNA form, the CDR3 reads TGTGCCAGCAGCCCGTTCGCCACAGATAGCAATCAGCCCCAGCATTTT.

The chain couples TRBV10-3 to TRBJ2-5; D unresolved. Germline CDR1 is ENHRY and CDR2 is SYGVKD. The CDR3 totals 15 residues. V lost 6 bases and J 5 bases, leaving 19 bases between the germline ends. CDR3 loop: CAISIGRNHGETQYF. CDR3 coding DNA: TGTGCCATCAGCATCGGACGTAACCATGGGGAGACCCAGTACTTC.

The J gene is TRBJ1-2, the V gene TRBV3-1, with D possibly matching TRBD1 (5 bases). The CDR3 spans 15 residues. V lost 0 bases and J lost 4, with 12 bases in between. Germline assignment: CDR1 LGHDT and CDR2 YNNKEL (reference sequence). CDR3 in amino acids: CASSQDQAGLYGYTF. CDR3 nucleotide sequence: TGTGCCAGCAGCCAAGATCAGGCAGGGCTCTATGGCTACACCTTC.

The chain has TRBV11-2 and TRBJ1-1; D gene unclear. This CDR3 comprises 11 residues. The V end lost 5 bases, the J end lost 6 bases, and 7 bases lay between the germline ends. CDR1 and CDR2 from the germline V gene are SGHAT and FQNNGV. The CDR3 DNA sequence: TGTGCCAGCAGCCCGATTGCTGAAGCTTTCTTT. This codes for CASSPIAEAFF.

V usage is TRBV7-9 and J usage is TRBJ2-3; no firm D call. Germline assignment: CDR1 SEHNR and CDR2 FQNEAQ (reference sequence). The CDR3 runs to 15 residues. V dropped 5 bases and J dropped 0 bases, with 12 bases sitting between them. Here the CDR3 reads CASSHRVGSTDTQYF. CDR3 DNA sequence: TGTGCCAGCAGCCACCGAGTTGGGAGCACAGATACGCAGTATTTT.

This clonotype showed up just a few times. The rearrangement links TRBV15 to TRBJ2-5, with a weak D call TRBD1 (6 bases). This CDR3 has 16 residues. In germline, CDR1 is LNHNV, CDR2 YYDKDF (reference sequence). V lost 1 base and J lost 2, with 14 bases in between. CDR3 sequence reads: CATSRGTGTLQETQYF. The CDR3 DNA sequence: TGTGCCACCAGCAGAGGCACAGGGACATTACAAGAGACCCAGTACTTC.

The J gene is TRBJ2-4, the V gene TRBV20-1, with D possibly being TRBD1 (6 bases). V was shortened by 5 bases and J by 11 bases, with 16 bases between the two germline ends. CDR1 is DFQATT and CDR2 is SNEGSKA in the germline V gene (reference sequence). The CDR3 extends over 12 amino acids. This CDR3 reads CSAHYRDKVQYF. For the CDR3, the DNA is TGCAGTGCTCATTACAGGGACAAGGTTCAGTACTTC.

This chain uses TRBV3-1 with TRBJ2-1; D not certain. The germline CDR1 and CDR2 sequences are LGHDT and YNNKEL (reference sequence). V lost 6 bases and J lost 8, with 20 bases in between. CDR3 length equals 15 residues. The CDR3 sequence is CASSPLGPTEDEQFF. CDR3 nucleotides: TGTGCCAGCAGTCCCCTCGGACCCACTGAGGATGAGCAGTTCTTC.

The chain carries TRBV29-1 and TRBJ2-1; the match to TRBD2 covers 10 bases. V lost 3 bases, J lost 9 bases, and 5 bases stayed unmatched. The CDR3 consists of 13 residues. Germline-derived CDR1 and CDR2 are SQVTM and ANQGSEA. The CDR3 region has the DNA TGCAGCGTTGATGAAGCGGGAGGGTTTGAGCAGTTCTTC. As protein: CSVDEAGGFEQFF.

This clonotype was counted between two and nine times. V and J are TRBV20-1 and TRBJ1-1; D is possibly TRBD1 (5 bases). The germline V gene has CDR1 DFQATT and CDR2 SNEGSKA (reference sequence). Trimming stripped 5 bases from V and 6 bases from J, with 16 bases between. There are 13 residues in the CDR3. The CDR3 sequence is CSAPSPGLAEAFF. The CDR3 bases are TGCAGTGCTCCTAGCCCAGGGCTAGCTGAAGCTTTCTTT.

This clonotype was found a few times. The genes are TRBV2 and TRBJ2-1; D tentatively reads TRBD1 or TRBD2 (7 bases each). Trimming took 7 bases from V and 1 from J, leaving 17 bases between them. Germline V lookup: CDR1 SNHLY, CDR2 FYNNEI. This CDR3 has 16 residues. CDR3 nucleotides: TGTGCCAGCAAGGGGGCTGGGGAGGGGTCCTACAATGAGCAGTTCTTC. Amino acid sequence: CASKGAGEGSYNEQFF.

This clonotype has a count of ten or more. The chain uses TRBV6-4 and TRBJ2-1; 12 nucleotides align to TRBD2. V shed 4 bases and J 6 bases; nucleotides not matched to a gene: 4. This CDR3 spans 15 amino acids. From germline, CDR1 is MRHNA and CDR2 SNTAGT. CDR3 DNA: TGTGCCAGCAGTGGAACTAGCGGGAGGATCAATGAGCAGTTCTTC. Translated, it gives CASSGTSGRINEQFF.

This rearrangement joins TRBV28 to TRBJ2-1, with 9 bases that match TRBD2. Losses at the gene ends were 0 bases for V and 8 bases for J; bases not matched to a gene: 8. Germline CDR1 MDHEN, CDR2 SYDVKM. CDR3 length: 16 residues. The DNA for the CDR3 is TGTGCCAGCAGTTTATGGACTAGCGGAAAAGGGTATGAGCAGTTCTTC. This codes for CASSLWTSGKGYEQFF.

This clonotype was detected a few times. The V gene is TRBV4-1, the J gene TRBJ2-1; 9 bases match TRBD1. The CDR3 runs 16 residues. V was pared by 3 bases and J by 4 bases, with 7 bases of the junction left unmatched. Germline V lookup: CDR1 MGHRA, CDR2 YSYEKL. CDR3 protein: CASSHPRDRDYNEQFF. CDR3 sequence (DNA): TGCGCCAGCAGCCATCCCCGGGACAGGGATTACAATGAGCAGTTCTTC.

This clonotype turned up a few times. This sequence joins TRBV12-3 or TRBV12-4 and TRBJ1-2, with a possible D match to TRBD1 (6 bases). CDR3 length equals 14 residues. With 6 bases removed from V and 3 bases from J, the gap between germline ends came to 14 bases. CDR3 in amino acids: CASSLTGSDYGYTF. The CDR3 DNA reads as TGTGCCAGCAGCCTTACAGGGTCTGACTATGGCTACACCTTC.